The 21 T cell receptor beta chains in this list originate from one sample, sequenced in a study of early T cells in non-severe SARS-CoV-2 infection. Each CDR3 protein gets one entry after TCRdb re-called the 5' RACE reads with MiXCR. The sample holds about 69,000 distinct CDR3 sequences, around 10% seen once. The sample here was whole blood, taken at baseline. All receptors come from an adult who was a healthcare worker with PCR-confirmed SARS-CoV-2 infection or an uninfected control (not recorded which).

This clonotype has at least ten counts. The chain carries TRBV4-2 and TRBJ2-7; D ambiguous. The germline V gene encodes CDR1 LGHNA and CDR2 YNFKEQ. V lost 1 base to trimming and J lost 4 bases, with 5 bases between them. The CDR3 is 12 residues long. The CDR3 nucleotides read TGTGCCAGCAGCCAAGGGGTGTACGAGCAGTACTTC. This codes for CASSQGVYEQYF.

This clonotype was observed a handful of times. This rearrangement joins TRBV5-1 to TRBJ2-7; unclear D gene. Germline lookup yields CDR1 SGHRS and CDR2 YFSETQ. The CDR3 spans 13 residues. Trimming cost V 5 bases and J 7 bases, with 16 bases left between them. The CDR3 reads CASSQSAQGEQYF. The CDR3 nucleotides are TGCGCCAGCAGTCAATCTGCCCAAGGGGAGCAGTACTTC.

V is TRBV18 and J is TRBJ1-1; D not resolved. The V end was cut by 0 bases, the J end by 4 bases, with 12 bases between. The CDR3 has 15 residues. Germline V gene lookup returns CDR1 KGHSH and CDR2 LQKENI. This chain's CDR3 is CASSPPHARSTEAFF. The CDR3 region has the DNA TGTGCCAGCTCACCACCTCATGCCCGTTCCACTGAAGCTTTCTTT.

This clonotype was found many times. V and J are TRBV29-1 and TRBJ1-1; D not resolved. The V end lost 4 bases, the J end lost 10 bases, and 10 bases lay between the germline ends. This CDR3 spans 10 amino acids. Germline V gives CDR1 SQVTM, CDR2 ANQGSEA. The CDR3 sequence is CSVVEIRAFF. CDR3 coding DNA: TGCAGCGTTGTTGAGATTCGAGCTTTCTTT.

The rearrangement uses TRBV2 and TRBJ2-5; a possible D gene is TRBD1 (6 bases). Germline loops: CDR1 SNHLY, CDR2 FYNNEI. This CDR3 comprises 14 residues. Trimming took off 7 bases at V and 4 bases at J, with 16 bases between the two ends. The CDR3 loop reads CASNGQSEPETQYF. As DNA, the CDR3 is TGTGCCAGCAACGGACAGTCAGAGCCAGAGACCCAGTACTTC.

This clonotype was recorded many times. The V and J genes are TRBV30 and TRBJ1-1, with a weak D call TRBD1 (5 bases). The germline V gene encodes CDR1 GTSNPN and CDR2 SVGIG (reference sequence). Trimming shortened V by 0 bases and J by 3 bases, and 8 bases separated the two germline ends. This CDR3 spans 13 amino acids. CDR3 coding DNA: TGTGCCTGGAGTGTACGGGGGGACACTGAAGCTTTCTTT. It yields the protein CAWSVRGDTEAFF. Filled out from reference TRBV30 and TRBJ1-1, the complete variable domain reads SQTIHQWPATLVQPVGSPLSLECTVEGTSNPNLYWYRQAAGRGLQLLFYSVGIGQISSEVPQNLSASRPQDRQFILSSKKLLLSDSGFYLCAWSVRGDTEAFFGQGTRLTVV.

The chain joins TRBV20-1 to TRBJ2-3; tentatively, D is TRBD1 (5 bases). Germline CDR1 DFQATT, CDR2 SNEGSKA (reference sequence). The V gene lost 7 bases and the J gene lost 4 bases, with 18 bases spanning the gap. The length of the CDR3 is 14 residues. CDR3 coding DNA: TGCAGTGTGGGGCAGGGTAGTTATGCAGATACGCAGTATTTT. Translated, it gives CSVGQGSYADTQYF.

This clonotype occurred many times. J is TRBJ2-6 and V is TRBV6-1; no definite D call. CDR1 MNHNS and CDR2 SASEGT come from the germline V gene. The CDR3 has 15 residues. V was trimmed by 5 bases and J by 0 bases, leaving 8 bases between them. DNA of the CDR3: TGTGCCAGCAGTAGAGTTGACTCTGGGGCCAACGTCCTGACTTTC. Translating gives CASSRVDSGANVLTF.

In its sample, this clonotype was seen a few times. This rearrangement joins TRBV6-2 or TRBV6-3 to TRBJ2-1, with unresolved D. The CDR3 consists of 13 residues. Germline V gene lookup returns CDR1 MNHEY and CDR2 SVGEGT. The V end was cut by 7 bases, the J end by 4 bases, with 11 bases between. Here the CDR3 DNA reads TGTGCCAGCAAGGAGCTACTGTACAATGAGCAGTTCTTC. Translated: CASKELLYNEQFF.

This clonotype was counted at least ten times. The V call is TRBV5-1, the J call TRBJ2-5; D remains ambiguous. The V and J ends lost 2 bases and 4 bases respectively, with 12 bases between them. CDR1 is SGHRS and CDR2 is YFSETQ in the germline V gene. The CDR3 length is 14 residues. CDR3 nucleotide sequence: TGCGCCAGCAGCTTACAGCATAGAGTAGAGACCCAGTACTTC. It is translated as CASSLQHRVETQYF.

This clonotype was counted many times. The rearrangement links TRBV7-2 to TRBJ2-7; 7 positions match TRBD2. J gave up 3 bases and V 3 bases, and 8 bases lay outside the gene matches. The CDR3 is made up of 15 amino acids. Germline-derived CDR1 and CDR2 are SGHTA and FQGNSA. CDR3: CASSLASGALYEQYF. CDR3 bases: TGTGCCAGCAGCTTGGCTAGCGGAGCCCTCTACGAGCAGTACTTC.

This clonotype was counted between two and nine times. The CDR3 reads CASRGQGRTNYGYTF. The CDR3 bases are TGCGCCAGCAGGGGACAGGGGCGAACTAACTATGGCTACACCTTC. The J gene is TRBJ1-2, the V gene TRBV5-1, with 10 bases that match TRBD1. V was clipped by 5 bases and J by 0 bases; unmatched bases: 4. The CDR3 contains 15 residues. Germline V CDR1 and CDR2: SGHRS, YFSETQ.

This clonotype has only a few counts. This chain connects TRBV18 to TRBJ2-2; a possible D gene is TRBD1 (5 bases). Germline V CDR1 and CDR2: KGHSH, LQKENI. The length of the CDR3 is 16 residues. Trimming removed 3 bases from V and 1 base from J, with 12 bases in between. In DNA form, the CDR3 reads TGTGCCAGCTCACCGGGGCAGGAAAAGAACACCGGGGAGCTGTTTTTT. Translated, it gives CASSPGQEKNTGELFF.

This clonotype was observed many times. The chain combines TRBV9 with TRBJ1-4, with D unclear. This CDR3 has 14 amino acids. V lost 0 bases and J 8 bases, leaving 11 bases between the germline ends. CDR1 SGDLS and CDR2 YYNGEE come from the germline V gene. The CDR3 is CASSVEPRGEKLFF. The CDR3 bases are TGTGCCAGCAGCGTAGAGCCGCGGGGAGAAAAACTGTTTTTT.

This sequence joins TRBV3-1 and TRBJ2-2; no firm D call. CDR1 is LGHDT and CDR2 is YNNKEL in the germline V gene (reference sequence). Deletions cut 3 bases from V and 2 bases from J, with 4 bases between. The CDR3 spans 13 residues. The CDR3 nucleotides are TGTGCCAGCAGCCATAGTAACACCGGGGAGCTGTTTTTT. This gives the protein CASSHSNTGELFF.

This clonotype was observed once. The V and J genes are TRBV7-2 and TRBJ2-3, with TRBD2 as a possible D gene (5 bases). Per germline, CDR1 SGHTA and CDR2 FQGNSA. V lost 7 bases and J 2 bases, leaving 16 bases between the germline ends. The CDR3 consists of 15 residues. The CDR3 nucleotides are TGTGCCAGCATCCCCGACGGACTTTTCACAGATACGCAGTATTTT. Its translation: CASIPDGLFTDTQYF.

This clonotype is judged medium-sized (0.01 to 0.1%). The V gene is TRBV6-2 or TRBV6-3, the J gene TRBJ1-1; D gene uncertain. The CDR3 has 13 amino acids. Between the trimmed V and J ends, which lost 4 bases and 1 base, there was a span of 7 bases. CDR1 MNHEY and CDR2 SVGEGT come from the germline V gene. This CDR3 reads CASSSDENTEAFF. Written as DNA, the CDR3 is TGTGCCAGCAGTTCTGACGAGAACACTGAAGCTTTCTTT.

The chain joins TRBV3-1 to TRBJ2-5; D not certain. Between the trimmed V and J ends, which lost 1 base and 7 bases, there was a span of 4 bases. There are 11 residues in the CDR3. The germline V gene has CDR1 LGHDT and CDR2 YNNKEL (reference sequence). The CDR3 DNA reads TGTGCCAGCAGCCAAGGAGCGACCCAGTACTTC. Residues: CASSQGATQYF.

V gene TRBV20-1 combines with J gene TRBJ2-3, with 8 bases aligning to TRBD2. V was clipped by 6 bases and J by 4 bases; unmatched bases: 12. Germline V gives CDR1 DFQATT, CDR2 SNEGSKA (reference sequence). The CDR3 contains 15 residues. The CDR3, as DNA: TGCAGTGCCGGACCCGGGGGGGCCGCACCAGATACGCAGTATTTT. This codes for CSAGPGGAAPDTQYF.

This clonotype appeared many times. The chain has TRBV7-2 and TRBJ2-3, with TRBD2 identical over 8 bases. J was trimmed by 1 base and V by 5 bases; bases with no gene match: 11. CDR3 length: 17 residues. CDR1 and CDR2 (germline): SGHTA, FQGNSA. In DNA form, the CDR3 reads TGTGCCAGCAGCCCCAGGGGATCGGGAGGGGGCACAGATACGCAGTATTTT. Its protein is CASSPRGSGGGTDTQYF.

This clonotype was seen a handful of times. The V and J genes are TRBV4-1 and TRBJ1-1; 9 nucleotides match TRBD1. The V gene's germline CDR1 is MGHRA and CDR2 YSYEKL. This CDR3 has 15 amino acids. Trimming took 3 bases from V and 2 from J; bases not matched to a gene: 4. The CDR3 region has the DNA TGCGCCAGCAGCCAGAAAACAGGGGGCAACACTGAAGCTTTCTTT. Protein product: CASSQKTGGNTEAFF.